Following are 32 T cell receptor beta chains from one sample sequenced in a study of response to subunit inactivated influenza vaccine. TCRdb used MiXCR to reprocess the RT-PCR reads, holding one entry per CDR3 protein. The sample lists a few hundred thousand distinct CDR3 sequences; about a fifth were seen once. The source material was PBMCs from blood, sampled about 20 months after vaccination. The receptor set was obtained from a man aged 45 to 75 who received an inactivated influenza vaccine.

This clonotype has more than one count but fewer than ten. The chain is built from TRBV6-1 and TRBJ2-7, with 7 nucleotides matching TRBD1. This CDR3 has 15 amino acids. Germline values: CDR1 MNHNS, CDR2 SASEGT. With V trimmed by 4 bases and J by 3 bases, 9 bases remained unmatched. The CDR3: CASSVDRARVYEQYF. As DNA, the CDR3 is TGTGCCAGCAGTGTTGACAGGGCACGTGTCTACGAGCAGTACTTC.

This clonotype was seen just once. The chain joins TRBV24-1 to TRBJ2-3; 9 bases map to TRBD2. V was pared by 3 bases and J by 2 bases, with 8 bases of the junction left unmatched. Looked up from germline, CDR1 is KGHDR and CDR2 is SFDVKD. The CDR3 consists of 17 residues. CDR3 region: CATSDRRIAGDTDTQYF. CDR3 nucleotide sequence: TGTGCCACCAGTGATCGCCGAATAGCGGGAGACACAGATACGCAGTATTTT.

This clonotype was seen at least ten times. V is TRBV6-2 or TRBV6-3 and J is TRBJ1-1; D not resolved. CDR3 length: 14 amino acids. Trimming removed 2 bases at V and 6 bases at J, with 13 bases between. Germline CDR1 MNHEY, CDR2 SVGEGT. CDR3 in DNA: TGTGCCAGCAGTTACGGCATCATGACCTCTGAAGCTTTCTTT. Translating gives CASSYGIMTSEAFF.

This clonotype has only a few counts. The V and J genes are TRBV20-1 and TRBJ1-2, with a possible D match to TRBD1 (6 bases). Germline V CDR1 and CDR2: DFQATT, SNEGSKA (reference sequence). Trimming took 2 bases from V and 7 from J, leaving 17 bases between them. The CDR3 length is 14 residues. In DNA, the CDR3 is TGCAGTGCTAGAAGTGGGGGGCGTCTTGCTGGCTACACCTTC. Its translation: CSARSGGRLAGYTF.

This clonotype appeared a few times. CDR3 sequence (DNA): TGTGCCACCAGCAGAGATAGGACAGGGGAAGAGACCCAGTACTTC. As protein: CATSRDRTGEETQYF. The chain joins TRBV15 to TRBJ2-5; 9 bases align to TRBD1. The CDR3 is 15 residues long. Germline V lookup: CDR1 LNHNV, CDR2 YYDKDF (reference sequence). J gave up 3 bases and V 0 bases, and 2 bases lay outside the gene matches.

The CDR3 region has the DNA TGTGCCAGCAGATCTCCTGAGACGGGCTTTGGTACCCAGTACTTC. Encoded protein: CASRSPETGFGTQYF. The genes are TRBV12-3 or TRBV12-4 and TRBJ2-5; D unclear. V was pared by 6 bases and J by 8 bases, with 22 bases between. The CDR3 runs 15 residues.

This clonotype was seen repeatedly, ten times or more. The J gene is TRBJ1-2, the V gene TRBV12-3 or TRBV12-4, with D perhaps matching TRBD1 (5 bases). V lost 3 bases and J lost 2, with 7 bases in between. The CDR3 is made up of 13 amino acids. CDR3 sequence reads: CASSFEGNYGYTF. The CDR3 DNA reads TGTGCCAGCAGTTTCGAGGGGAACTATGGCTACACCTTC.

This clonotype was counted a few times. The J gene is TRBJ1-5, the V gene TRBV20-1; possibly TRBD1 for D (6 bases). Germline assignment: CDR1 DFQATT and CDR2 SNEGSKA (reference sequence). V lost 3 bases to trimming and J lost 7 bases, with 16 bases between them. This CDR3 is 14 amino acids long. CDR3 sequence: CSASEDSLGQPQHF. CDR3 sequence (DNA): TGCAGTGCTAGCGAGGACAGTCTGGGGCAGCCCCAGCATTTT.

J is TRBJ1-6 and V is TRBV6-5; unclear D gene. The V gene lost 2 bases and the J gene lost 5 bases, with 7 bases spanning the gap. The germline V gene encodes CDR1 MNHEY and CDR2 SVGAGI. The CDR3 contains 14 residues. CDR3: CASSYVENNSPLHF. In DNA, the CDR3 is TGTGCCAGCAGTTACGTTGAAAATAATTCACCCCTCCACTTT.

The chain uses TRBV4-1 and TRBJ1-1; D unresolved. The CDR3 is 15 residues long. Germline values: CDR1 MGHRA, CDR2 YSYEKL. Trimming removed 3 bases from V and 0 bases from J, with 11 bases in between. The CDR3 reads CASSQPTMMNTEAFF. The CDR3 coding sequence is TGCGCCAGCAGCCAGCCGACAATGATGAACACTGAAGCTTTCTTT.

This clonotype was observed at least ten times. This rearrangement joins TRBV6-2 or TRBV6-3 to TRBJ2-3; 8 nucleotides match TRBD2. This CDR3 region has 13 residues. Germline CDR1 and CDR2: MNHEY and SVGEGT. V shed 9 bases, J shed 0 bases, and the junction held 2 bases outside the gene matches. CDR3 loop: CASSGGSTDTQYF. The CDR3 DNA reads TGTGCCAGTTCGGGGGGGAGCACAGATACGCAGTATTTT.

The chain has TRBV7-2 and TRBJ2-3; tentative D call: TRBD2 (6 bases). From germline, CDR1 is SGHTA and CDR2 FQGNSA. Between the trimmed V and J ends, which lost 5 bases and 4 bases, there was a span of 16 bases. The length of the CDR3 is 15 residues. In nucleotides, the CDR3 is TGTGCCAGCAGCGTCCGGGGTAGCGGACCAGATACGCAGTATTTT. Translation gives CASSVRGSGPDTQYF.

The sample holds many counts of this clonotype. This chain joins TRBV10-3 and TRBJ1-6; D perhaps matches TRBD1 (5 bases). V dropped 0 bases and J dropped 7 bases, with 13 bases sitting between them. This CDR3 is built from 16 residues. Germline CDR1 is ENHRY and CDR2 is SYGVKD. CDR3 protein: CAISESIGTDNSPLHF. The CDR3, as DNA: TGTGCCATCAGTGAGTCGATTGGGACGGACAATTCACCCCTCCACTTT.

The CDR3: CASSADGWSNQPQHF. The CDR3 DNA is TGTGCCAGCTCAGCGGACGGTTGGAGCAATCAGCCCCAGCATTTT. V is TRBV18 and J is TRBJ1-5; D call uncertain. The germline CDR1 and CDR2 sequences are KGHSH and LQKENI. CDR3 length: 15 residues. With 5 bases removed from V and 1 base from J, the gap between germline ends came to 12 bases.

This clonotype was counted at least ten times. This sequence joins TRBV24-1 and TRBJ2-2; 10 positions match TRBD1. After removal of 4 bases from V and 6 bases from J, the junction contained 10 bases not matched to a gene. Per germline, CDR1 KGHDR and CDR2 SFDVKD. The CDR3 runs to 17 residues. This CDR3 reads CATSDETGGIRSGELFF. The CDR3 DNA follows: TGTGCCACCAGTGACGAGACAGGGGGCATAAGGTCCGGGGAGCTGTTTTTT.

This clonotype was found a few times. This chain joins TRBV7-3 and TRBJ2-1; 10 bases line up with TRBD2. Looked up from germline, CDR1 is SGHTA and CDR2 is FQGTGA. The CDR3 spans 15 residues. V gave up 5 bases and J gave up 3 bases; unmatched junction bases: 4. The CDR3 sequence: CASSISGGYYNEQFF. The CDR3 DNA sequence: TGTGCCAGCAGCATTAGCGGGGGGTACTACAATGAGCAGTTCTTC.

The chain couples TRBV4-3 to TRBJ2-3; tentative D call: TRBD1 (5 bases). The CDR3 has 16 amino acids. Germline V gene sequence: CDR1 LGHNA, CDR2 YSLEER. Trimming removed 1 base from V and 1 base from J, with 12 bases in between. The CDR3 sequence: CASSQGGGQRTDTQYF. DNA for the CDR3: TGCGCCAGCAGCCAAGGGGGCGGCCAACGCACAGATACGCAGTATTTT.

This clonotype was seen only a few times. V and J are TRBV29-1 and TRBJ2-3; no definite D call. Germline V gives CDR1 SQVTM, CDR2 ANQGSEA. The CDR3 extends over 13 amino acids. Trimming stripped 0 bases from V and 3 bases from J, with 7 bases between. This chain's CDR3 is CSVEDHSTDTQYF. The CDR3 region has the DNA TGCAGCGTTGAAGACCACAGTACAGATACGCAGTATTTT.

The chain recombines TRBV5-1 with TRBJ2-2, with D perhaps TRBD1 or TRBD2 (5 bases each). CDR3 size: 15 residues. With 7 bases removed from V and 0 bases from J, the gap between germline ends came to 13 bases. Germline CDR1 is SGHRS and CDR2 is YFSETQ. CDR3 sequence: CASERGATNTGELFF. CDR3 in DNA: TGCGCCAGCGAGCGAGGGGCTACGAACACCGGGGAGCTGTTTTTT.

The J gene is TRBJ2-1, the V gene TRBV3-1, with a possible D match to TRBD1 (5 bases). This CDR3 region has 11 residues. Germline V gives CDR1 LGHDT, CDR2 YNNKEL (reference sequence). V dropped 5 bases and J dropped 10 bases, with 9 bases sitting between them. CDR3 loop: CASSNYREQFF. Here the CDR3 DNA reads TGTGCCAGCAGCAATTACAGGGAGCAGTTCTTC.

The V and J genes are TRBV7-2 and TRBJ2-7; D may be TRBD1 (5 bases). Trimming removed 3 bases from V and 9 bases from J, with 18 bases in between. Germline loops: CDR1 SGHTA, CDR2 FQGNSA. The CDR3 is 14 amino acids. CDR3 DNA: TGTGCCAGCAGCTTGAACCAGGGAACCCCCTTGCAGTACTTC. Its translation is CASSLNQGTPLQYF.

The rearrangement links TRBV13 to TRBJ1-4, with 8 positions matching TRBD1. Looked up from germline, CDR1 is PRHDT and CDR2 is FYEKMQ (reference sequence). With V trimmed by 2 bases and J by 7 bases, 3 bases remained unmatched. The CDR3 contains 14 residues. The CDR3 loop reads CASSLKQGGEKLFF. The DNA for the CDR3 is TGTGCCAGCAGCTTAAAACAGGGGGGTGAAAAACTGTTTTTT.

The sample holds many counts of this clonotype. The gene calls are TRBV18 and TRBJ1-1, with a possible D match to TRBD1 (5 bases). CDR1 and CDR2 from the germline V gene are KGHSH and LQKENI. This CDR3 region has 19 residues. The V gene lost 3 bases and the J gene lost 11 bases, with 34 bases spanning the gap. The CDR3 sequence is CASSPTSMGGISATSWAFF. The CDR3 DNA is TGTGCCAGCTCACCGACCTCCATGGGGGGAATCAGCGCGACTAGCTGGGCTTTCTTT.

The chain uses TRBV6-5 and TRBJ2-7; 9 bases fit TRBD2. In germline, CDR1 is MNHEY, CDR2 SVGAGI. The CDR3 is made up of 15 amino acids. The ends lost 1 base at V and 6 bases at J; junction bases unmatched: 7. CDR3 protein: CASSYLAGARGEQYF. The CDR3 DNA sequence: TGTGCCAGCAGTTACTTAGCGGGGGCCCGGGGCGAGCAGTACTTC.

This clonotype was observed a few times. V is TRBV5-1 and J is TRBJ1-1; perhaps TRBD1 as D (5 bases). This CDR3 has 16 amino acids. The V gene lost 0 bases and the J gene lost 7 bases, with 19 bases spanning the gap. Germline lookup yields CDR1 SGHRS and CDR2 YFSETQ. This CDR3 reads CASSLALGATGVEAFF. DNA for the CDR3: TGCGCCAGCAGCTTGGCCCTCGGGGCGACTGGGGTTGAAGCTTTCTTT.

This clonotype has just a few counts. The genes are TRBV5-1 and TRBJ2-7; 9 bases fit TRBD2. The V gene's germline CDR1 is SGHRS and CDR2 YFSETQ. CDR3 length: 13 residues. Losses at the gene ends were 6 bases for V and 1 base for J; bases not matched to a gene: 2. CDR3 region: CASKRGESYEQYF. CDR3 DNA sequence: TGCGCCAGCAAGCGGGGGGAATCCTACGAGCAGTACTTC. Variable domain in full (rest from reference TRBV5-1 and TRBJ2-7): KAGVTQTPRYLIKTRGQQVTLSCSPISGHRSVSWYQQTPGQGLQFLFEYFSETQRNKGNFPGRFSGRQFSNSRSEMNVSTLELGDSALYLCASKRGESYEQYFGPGTRLTVT.

This clonotype was picked up many times. The rearrangement uses TRBV6-1 and TRBJ1-4; no reliable D call. In germline, CDR1 is MNHNS, CDR2 SASEGT. V was shortened by 6 bases and J by 7 bases, with 15 bases between the two germline ends. This CDR3 contains 14 residues. The CDR3 is CASRRTAGGEKLFF. DNA for the CDR3: TGTGCCAGCAGAAGGACCGCCGGTGGTGAAAAACTGTTTTTT.

This clonotype occurred a few times. The chain recombines TRBV20-1 with TRBJ1-5; perhaps TRBD1 as D (6 bases). Germline CDR1 reads DFQATT; CDR2 reads SNEGSKA (reference sequence). V was pared by 3 bases and J by 2 bases, with 20 bases between. The CDR3 spans 17 residues. CDR3 protein: CSASDPGHPVGNQPQHF. CDR3 sequence (DNA): TGCAGTGCTAGCGATCCGGGACACCCTGTGGGCAATCAGCCCCAGCATTTT.

The chain is built from TRBV12-3 or TRBV12-4 and TRBJ1-6, with D possibly matching TRBD1 (5 bases). Between the trimmed V and J ends, which lost 3 bases and 10 bases, there was a span of 13 bases. The CDR3 has 14 amino acids. The DNA of the CDR3 is TGTGCCAGCAGTTTCCAGGGTGGAGAATCACCCCTCCACTTT. Its translation is CASSFQGGESPLHF.

This clonotype showed up just a few times. V gene TRBV3-1 combines with J gene TRBJ1-4; D unclear. This CDR3 has 18 residues. With 2 bases removed from V and 0 bases from J, the gap between germline ends came to 16 bases. The germline V gene has CDR1 LGHDT and CDR2 YNNKEL (reference sequence). The CDR3 nucleotides are TGTGCCAGCAGCCAATCAGCGCATATGATTGCAACTAATGAAAAACTGTTTTTT. Residues: CASSQSAHMIATNEKLFF.

The rearrangement links TRBV30 to TRBJ2-2, with D perhaps assigned TRBD1 or TRBD2 (5 bases each). V was shortened by 0 bases and J by 7 bases, with 15 bases between the two germline ends. Germline V gene sequence: CDR1 GTSNPN, CDR2 SVGIG (reference sequence). CDR3 length: 15 residues. The CDR3 protein is CAWSVLGASGGELFF. Written as DNA, the CDR3 is TGTGCCTGGAGTGTTCTCGGGGCCTCGGGCGGGGAGCTGTTTTTT. Variable domain in full (rest from reference TRBV30 and TRBJ2-2): SQTIHQWPATLVQPVGSPLSLECTVEGTSNPNLYWYRQAAGRGLQLLFYSVGIGQISSEVPQNLSASRPQDRQFILSSKKLLLSDSGFYLCAWSVLGASGGELFFGEGSRLTVL.

A few counts support this clonotype. The chain recombines TRBV15 with TRBJ1-5; the D gene is possibly TRBD1 (5 bases). CDR1 is LNHNV, CDR2 YYDKDF, per germline (reference sequence). CDR3 length equals 17 residues. Trimming removed 2 bases at V and 4 bases at J, with 18 bases between. The CDR3 spells CATSRFPPGLSNQPQHF. DNA for the CDR3: TGTGCCACCAGCAGATTTCCCCCGGGACTTTCTAATCAGCCCCAGCATTTT.